Detailed here is one T cell receptor (beta chain). Per the study methods: Estimation of nucleated cell counts was performed using reference gene primer amplification. Sequenced by immunoSEQ multiplex PCR; TCRdb stores in-frame clones only, minus some. V and J calls and clone size come straight from that table; D and trimming were deduced from the DNA. Of around 160,000 clones listed, around 82% are singletons. The sample is drawn from a study of blood T cell repertoires in COVID-19. Per the germline V gene, CDR1 is LGHDT and CDR2 is YNNKEL (reference sequence). V gave up 5 bases and J gave up 2 bases; unmatched junction bases: 0. CDR3 size: 13 residues.

The clonotype was recovered from a man aged 55 to 70 with active or convalescent COVID-19. The chain carries TRBV3-1 (or the pseudogene TRBV3-2) and TRBJ1-5; 7 bases map to TRBD1. Sequenced material: peripheral blood. The CDR3 here is CASSGTGNQPQHF. CDR3 bases: TGTGCCAGCAGCGGGACAGGCAATCAGCCCCAGCATTTT.